These 11 T cell receptor beta chains were sequenced from one sample in a study of T cells in Graves' hyperthyroidism and ophthalmopathy. TCR beta CDR3 regions were amplified from RNA. First-round RT-PCR targeting the TCR CDR3 was performed with the HTBI primer set. TCRdb analysed the multiplex PCR reads with MiXCR anew, one entry per CDR3 protein. In the table there are 650,000 to 750,000 distinct CDR3 sequences, 14% of which are singletons. Material for sequencing was blood. The receptors were sampled from a woman between 18 and 29 years old with Graves' hyperthyroidism.

Remarks on this clonotype: With a much larger clone just one base away, this may be a read error. The chain employs TRBV29-1 and TRBJ2-1; TRBD1 might be the D (6 bases). The CDR3 runs to 14 residues. Per the germline V gene, CDR1 is SQVTM and CDR2 is ANQGSEA. The CDR3 protein is CNVERADRYNEQFF. CDR3 DNA: TGCAACGTTGAAAGGGCGGACAGATACAATGAGCAGTTCTTC.

This chain uses TRBV6-1 with TRBJ2-1; possible D gene TRBD2, 5 bases. In germline, CDR1 is MNHNS, CDR2 SASEGT. V shed 5 bases and J shed 2 bases, with 13 bases lying between them. The CDR3 contains 15 residues. As DNA, the CDR3 is TGTGCCAGCAGTTATGCGGGTTTAACCTACAATGAGCAGTTCTTC. It yields the protein CASSYAGLTYNEQFF.

With respect to this clonotype: A read error is possible here, since a much larger clone lies one base away. This chain connects TRBV27 to TRBJ2-1; 14 nucleotides align to TRBD2. J gave up 12 bases and V 5 bases, and 12 bases lay outside the gene matches. This CDR3 has 16 residues. Germline V lookup: CDR1 MNHEY, CDR2 SMNVEV (reference sequence). The CDR3 loop reads CASSVGLAGALGGQFF. Written as DNA, the CDR3 is TGTGCCAGCAGTGTGGGACTAGCGGGAGCTCTGGGTGGGCAGTTCTTC.

This clonotype was picked up a small number of times. This sequence joins TRBV3-1 and TRBJ2-7, with 14 bases lining up with TRBD2. Germline CDR1 is LGHDT and CDR2 is YNNKEL (reference sequence). The J segment lost 6 bases and the V segment lost 2 bases, leaving 9 bases of the junction unmatched. The CDR3 consists of 17 residues. The CDR3 region has the DNA TGTGCCAGCAGCCAATACCCGGGACTAGCGGGAGAGGGCGAGCAGTACTTC. Its protein is CASSQYPGLAGEGEQYF.

This clonotype was seen only a few times. The chain carries TRBV7-2 and TRBJ1-3; D is ambiguous. Germline CDR1 is SGHTA and CDR2 is FQGNSA. V was cut by 4 bases and J by 3 bases, with 10 bases left in between. The CDR3 is made up of 14 amino acids. The DNA of the CDR3 is TGTGCCAGCAGCTATAGCGGACTTGGAAACACCATATATTTT. Residues: CASSYSGLGNTIYF.

Ten or more counts support this clonotype. The J gene is TRBJ1-4, the V gene TRBV7-9, with D unresolved. CDR1 SEHNR and CDR2 FQNEAQ come from the germline V gene (reference sequence). The V gene lost 3 bases and the J gene lost 0 bases, with 11 bases spanning the gap. The length of the CDR3 is 16 residues. The CDR3 nucleotides read TGTGCCAGCAGCTTGGTTGGAGGAACAACTAATGAAAAACTGTTTTTT. Translation gives CASSLVGGTTNEKLFF.

This clonotype was counted ten times or more. The rearrangement links TRBV28 to TRBJ2-5; D possibly uses TRBD1 or TRBD2 (5 bases each). The germline CDR1 and CDR2 sequences are MDHEN and SYDVKM. With 7 bases removed from V and 3 bases from J, the gap between germline ends came to 9 bases. This CDR3 region has 12 residues. For the CDR3, the DNA is TGTGCCAGCAACGTGGGGGAAGAGACCCAGTACTTC. This gives the protein CASNVGEETQYF.

As to this clonotype: At one boundary the junction diverges from the germline segment, which might be a read error. The chain combines TRBV5-1 with TRBJ2-5; no clear D gene. The germline V gene encodes CDR1 SGHRS and CDR2 YFSETQ. The CDR3 is 13 amino acids. CDR3 sequence: CASSSGLRETQYF. In DNA form, the CDR3 reads TGCGCCAGCAGTTCGGGTTTGCGTGAGACTCAGTACTTC.

V and J are TRBV28 and TRBJ1-2; D is ambiguous. The CDR3 extends over 10 amino acids. Trimming left V 7 bases short and J 9 bases short, with 9 bases between. Germline V lookup: CDR1 MDHEN, CDR2 SYDVKM. CDR3 bases: TGTGCCAGCATGGGCAAGAGCTACACCTTC. It codes for CASMGKSYTF.

This clonotype was seen ten or more times. The V gene is TRBV30, the J gene TRBJ1-5; D ambiguous. Trimming took 2 bases from V and 5 from J, leaving 7 bases between them. Germline CDR1 and CDR2: GTSNPN and SVGIG (reference sequence). The CDR3 is 12 residues long. The CDR3 here is CAWSQRDQPQHF. In DNA form, the CDR3 reads TGTGCCTGGAGTCAGCGCGATCAGCCCCAGCATTTT.

This clonotype was counted ten times or more. The chain couples TRBV30 to TRBJ2-3, with D maybe TRBD2 (6 bases). The CDR3 spans 14 residues. The V gene lost 4 bases and the J gene lost 1 base, with 12 bases spanning the gap. CDR1 is GTSNPN and CDR2 is SVGIG in the germline V gene (reference sequence). The CDR3 sequence is CAWKTSLGTDTQYF. The CDR3 nucleotides read TGTGCCTGGAAAACTAGCTTAGGCACAGATACGCAGTATTTT.